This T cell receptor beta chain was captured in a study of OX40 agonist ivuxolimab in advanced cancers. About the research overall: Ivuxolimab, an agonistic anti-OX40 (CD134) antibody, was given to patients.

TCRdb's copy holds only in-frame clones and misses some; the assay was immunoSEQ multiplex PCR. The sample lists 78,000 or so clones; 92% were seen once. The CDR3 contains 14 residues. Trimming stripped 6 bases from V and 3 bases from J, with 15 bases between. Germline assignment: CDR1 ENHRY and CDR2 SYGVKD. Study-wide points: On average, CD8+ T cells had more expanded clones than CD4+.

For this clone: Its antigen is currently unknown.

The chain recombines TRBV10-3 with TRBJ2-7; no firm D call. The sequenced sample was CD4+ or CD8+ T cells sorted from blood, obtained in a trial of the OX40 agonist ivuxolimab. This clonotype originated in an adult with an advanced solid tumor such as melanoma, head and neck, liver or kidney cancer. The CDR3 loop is CAIRENSRSYEQYF. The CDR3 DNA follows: TGTGCCATCAGGGAGAATTCCCGGAGCTACGAGCAGTACTTC.